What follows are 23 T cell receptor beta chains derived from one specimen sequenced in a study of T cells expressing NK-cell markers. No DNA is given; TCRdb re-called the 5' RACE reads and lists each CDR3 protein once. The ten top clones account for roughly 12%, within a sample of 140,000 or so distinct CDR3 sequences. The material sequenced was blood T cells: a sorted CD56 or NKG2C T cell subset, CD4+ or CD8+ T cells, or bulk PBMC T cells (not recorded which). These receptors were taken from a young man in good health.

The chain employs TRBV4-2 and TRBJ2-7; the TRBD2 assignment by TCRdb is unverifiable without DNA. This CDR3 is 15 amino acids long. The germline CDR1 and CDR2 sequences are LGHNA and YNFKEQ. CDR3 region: CASSQELAGSYEQYF.

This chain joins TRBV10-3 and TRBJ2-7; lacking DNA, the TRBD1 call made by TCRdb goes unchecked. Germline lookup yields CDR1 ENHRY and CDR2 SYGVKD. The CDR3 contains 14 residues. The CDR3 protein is CAISVWTPYTEQYF.

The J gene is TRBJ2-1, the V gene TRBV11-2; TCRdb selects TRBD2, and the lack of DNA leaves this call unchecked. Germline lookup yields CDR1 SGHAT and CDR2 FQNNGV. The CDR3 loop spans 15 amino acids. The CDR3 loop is CASSLGGGSLNEQFF.

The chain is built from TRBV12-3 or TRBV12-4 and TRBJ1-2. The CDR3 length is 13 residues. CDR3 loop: CASILGASRGYTF.

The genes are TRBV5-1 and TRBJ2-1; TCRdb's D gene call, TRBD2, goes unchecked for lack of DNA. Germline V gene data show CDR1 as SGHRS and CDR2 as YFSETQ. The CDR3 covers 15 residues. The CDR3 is CASSLASGKSYEQFF.

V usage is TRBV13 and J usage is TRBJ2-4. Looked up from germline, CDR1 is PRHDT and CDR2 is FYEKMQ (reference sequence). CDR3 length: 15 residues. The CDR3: CASSLGVLSKNIQYF.

CDR3 sequence: CASSPVWPLEETQYF. The chain combines TRBV7-9 with TRBJ2-5; TCRdb designates TRBD1, a call that cannot be tested without DNA. Germline V gene data show CDR1 as SEHNR and CDR2 as FQNEAQ (reference sequence). This CDR3 spans 15 amino acids.

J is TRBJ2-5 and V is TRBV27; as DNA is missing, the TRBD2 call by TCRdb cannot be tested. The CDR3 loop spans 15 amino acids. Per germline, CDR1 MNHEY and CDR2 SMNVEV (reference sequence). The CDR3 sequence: CASSPGLAGTGTQYF.

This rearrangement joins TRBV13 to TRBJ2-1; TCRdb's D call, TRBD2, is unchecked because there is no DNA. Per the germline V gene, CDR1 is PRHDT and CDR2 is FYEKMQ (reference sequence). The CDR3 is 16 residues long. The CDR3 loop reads CASSSLGLLGYGEQFF.

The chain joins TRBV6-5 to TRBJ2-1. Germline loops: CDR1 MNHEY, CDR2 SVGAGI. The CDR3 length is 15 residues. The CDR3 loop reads CASSYTGSSYNEQFF.

The CDR3 region is CASGVSLARGGDTQYF. V and J are TRBV5-1 and TRBJ2-3; as DNA is missing, the TRBD2 call by TCRdb cannot be tested. The CDR3 contains 16 residues. The germline CDR1 and CDR2 sequences are SGHRS and YFSETQ. Full variable domain (missing parts from reference TRBV5-1 and TRBJ2-3): KAGVTQTPRYLIKTRGQQVTLSCSPISGHRSVSWYQQTPGQGLQFLFEYFSETQRNKGNFPGRFSGRQFSNSRSEMNVSTLELGDSALYLCASGVSLARGGDTQYFGPGTRLTVL.

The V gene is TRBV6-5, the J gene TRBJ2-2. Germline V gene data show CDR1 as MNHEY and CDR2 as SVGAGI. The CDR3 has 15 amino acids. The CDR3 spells CASSYYATNTGELFF.

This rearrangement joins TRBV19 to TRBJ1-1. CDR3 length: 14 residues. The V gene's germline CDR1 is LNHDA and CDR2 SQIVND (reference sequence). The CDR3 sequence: CASSPRWSEREAFF.

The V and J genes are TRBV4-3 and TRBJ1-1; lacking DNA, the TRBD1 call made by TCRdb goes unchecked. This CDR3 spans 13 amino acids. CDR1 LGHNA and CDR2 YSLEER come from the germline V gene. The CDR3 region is CASSHRTGAEAFF.

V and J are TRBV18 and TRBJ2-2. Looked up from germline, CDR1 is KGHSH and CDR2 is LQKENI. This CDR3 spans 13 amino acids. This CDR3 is CASSPTETGELFF.

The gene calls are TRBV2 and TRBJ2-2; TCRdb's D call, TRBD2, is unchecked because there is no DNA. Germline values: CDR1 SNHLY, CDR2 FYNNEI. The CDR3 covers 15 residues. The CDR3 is CASSARAGPTGELFF.

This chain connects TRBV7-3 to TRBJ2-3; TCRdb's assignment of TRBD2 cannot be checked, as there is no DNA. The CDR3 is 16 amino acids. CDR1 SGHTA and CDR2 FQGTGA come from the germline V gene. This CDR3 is CASSSSTSGSTDTQYF. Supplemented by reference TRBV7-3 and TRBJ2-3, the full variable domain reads GAGVSQTPSNKVTEKGKYVELRCDPISGHTALYWYRQSLGQGPEFLIYFQGTGAADDSGLPNDRFFAVRPEGSVSTLKIQRTERGDSAVYLCASSSSTSGSTDTQYFGPGTRLTVL.

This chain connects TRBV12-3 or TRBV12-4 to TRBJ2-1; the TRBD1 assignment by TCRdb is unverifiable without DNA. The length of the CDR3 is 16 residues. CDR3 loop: CASSQPTGVVGNEQFF.

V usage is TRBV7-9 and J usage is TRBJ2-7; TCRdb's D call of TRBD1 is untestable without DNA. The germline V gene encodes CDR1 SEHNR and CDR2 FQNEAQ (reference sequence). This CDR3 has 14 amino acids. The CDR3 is CASSLEKDNNEQYF.

The CDR3 loop is CATSESAAGGETQYF. V is TRBV15 and J is TRBJ2-5; TCRdb designates TRBD2, a call that cannot be tested without DNA. This CDR3 spans 15 amino acids. Germline V gene data show CDR1 as LNHNV and CDR2 as YYDKDF (reference sequence).

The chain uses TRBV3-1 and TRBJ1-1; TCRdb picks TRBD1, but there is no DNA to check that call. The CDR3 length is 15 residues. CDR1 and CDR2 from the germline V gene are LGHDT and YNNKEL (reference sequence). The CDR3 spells CASSQGGTANTEAFF.

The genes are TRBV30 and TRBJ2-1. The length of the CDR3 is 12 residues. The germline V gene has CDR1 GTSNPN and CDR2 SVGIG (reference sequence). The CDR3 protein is CAWRGIGNEQFF.

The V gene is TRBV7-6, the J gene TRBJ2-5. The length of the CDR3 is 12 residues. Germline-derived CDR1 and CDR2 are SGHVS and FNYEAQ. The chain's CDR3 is CASSLATGTQYF.